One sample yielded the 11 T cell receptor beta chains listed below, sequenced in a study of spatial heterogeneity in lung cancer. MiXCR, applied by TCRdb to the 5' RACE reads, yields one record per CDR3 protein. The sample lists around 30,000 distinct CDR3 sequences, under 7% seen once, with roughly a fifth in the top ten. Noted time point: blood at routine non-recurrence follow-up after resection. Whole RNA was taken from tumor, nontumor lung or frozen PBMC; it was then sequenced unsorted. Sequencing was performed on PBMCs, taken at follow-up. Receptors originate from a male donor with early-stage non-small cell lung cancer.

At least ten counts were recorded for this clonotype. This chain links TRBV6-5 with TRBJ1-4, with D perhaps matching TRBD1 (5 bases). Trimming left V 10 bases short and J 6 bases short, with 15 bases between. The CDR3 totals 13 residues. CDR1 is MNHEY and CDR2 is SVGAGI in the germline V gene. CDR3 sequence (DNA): TGTGCCACTCGGACCGGGACGTATGAAAAACTGTTTTTT. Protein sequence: CATRTGTYEKLFF.

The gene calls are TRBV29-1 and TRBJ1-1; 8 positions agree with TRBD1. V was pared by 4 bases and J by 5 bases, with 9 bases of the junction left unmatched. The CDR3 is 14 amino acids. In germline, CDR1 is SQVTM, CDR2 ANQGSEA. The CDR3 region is CSVVFQGARTEAFF. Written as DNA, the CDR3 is TGCAGCGTTGTGTTTCAGGGGGCGCGTACTGAAGCTTTCTTT.

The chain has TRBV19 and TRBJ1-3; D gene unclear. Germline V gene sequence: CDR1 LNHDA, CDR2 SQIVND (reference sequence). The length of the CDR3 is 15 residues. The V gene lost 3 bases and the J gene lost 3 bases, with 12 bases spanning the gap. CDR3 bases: TGTGCCAGTAGTATGGACGGATCAAATGGAAACACCATATATTTT. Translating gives CASSMDGSNGNTIYF.

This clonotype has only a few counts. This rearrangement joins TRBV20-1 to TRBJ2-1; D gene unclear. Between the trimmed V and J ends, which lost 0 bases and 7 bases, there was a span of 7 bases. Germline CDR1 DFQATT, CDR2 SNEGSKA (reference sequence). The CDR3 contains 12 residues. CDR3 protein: CSARDKVNEQFF. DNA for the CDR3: TGCAGTGCTAGAGATAAGGTAAATGAGCAGTTCTTC.

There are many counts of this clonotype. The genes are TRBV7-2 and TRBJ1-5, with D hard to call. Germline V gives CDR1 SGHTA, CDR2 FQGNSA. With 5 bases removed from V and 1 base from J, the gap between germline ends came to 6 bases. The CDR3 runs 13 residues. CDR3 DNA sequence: TGTGCCAGCAGCCCCAACAGCAATCAGCCCCAGCATTTT. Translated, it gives CASSPNSNQPQHF. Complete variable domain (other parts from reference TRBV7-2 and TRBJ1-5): GAGVSQSPSNKVTEKGKDVELRCDPISGHTALYWYRQSLGQGLEFLIYFQGNSAPDKSGLPSDRFSAERTGGSVSTLTIQRTQQEDSAVYLCASSPNSNQPQHFGDGTRLSIL.

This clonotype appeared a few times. The CDR3 region is CASSIYGTGPGEQFF. The CDR3 DNA follows: TGTGCCAGTAGTATATACGGGACAGGGCCCGGGGAGCAGTTCTTC. The rearrangement uses TRBV19 and TRBJ2-1; 9 nucleotides align to TRBD1. The V gene's germline CDR1 is LNHDA and CDR2 SQIVND (reference sequence). Trimming took 2 bases from V and 10 from J; bases not matched to a gene: 9. The CDR3 loop spans 15 amino acids. The complete variable domain, with remaining parts taken from reference TRBV19 and TRBJ2-1, reads DGGITQSPKYLFRKEGQNVTLSCEQNLNHDAMYWYRQDPGQGLRLIYYSQIVNDFQKGDIAEGYSVSREKKESFPLTVTSAQKNPTAFYLCASSIYGTGPGEQFFGPGTRLTVL.

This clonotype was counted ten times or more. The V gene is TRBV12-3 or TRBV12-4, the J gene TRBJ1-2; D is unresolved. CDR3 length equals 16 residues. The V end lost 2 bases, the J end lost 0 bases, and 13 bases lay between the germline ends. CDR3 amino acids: CASSLISRGANYGYTF. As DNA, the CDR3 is TGTGCCAGCAGTTTAATTTCGAGAGGAGCTAACTATGGCTACACCTTC.

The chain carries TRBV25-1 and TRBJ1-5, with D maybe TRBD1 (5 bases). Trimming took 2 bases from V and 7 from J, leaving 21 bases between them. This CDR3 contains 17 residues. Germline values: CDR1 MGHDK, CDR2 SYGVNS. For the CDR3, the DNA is TGTGCCAGCAGTGAAGAAGGAAGGGGTTGGCCGGAGCAGCCCCAGCATTTT. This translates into CASSEEGRGWPEQPQHF. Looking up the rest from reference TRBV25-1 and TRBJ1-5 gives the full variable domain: EADIYQTPRYLVIGTGKKITLECSQTMGHDKMYWYQQDPGMELHLIHYSYGVNSTEKGDLSSESTVSRIRTEHFPLTLESARPSHTSQYLCASSEEGRGWPEQPQHFGDGTRLSIL.

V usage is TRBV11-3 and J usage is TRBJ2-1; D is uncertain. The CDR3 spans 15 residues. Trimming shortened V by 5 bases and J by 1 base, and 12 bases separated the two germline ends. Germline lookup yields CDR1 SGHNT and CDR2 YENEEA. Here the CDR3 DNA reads TGTGCCAGCAGCCTAGTGGCCCCTTCCTACAATGAGCAGTTCTTC. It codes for CASSLVAPSYNEQFF.

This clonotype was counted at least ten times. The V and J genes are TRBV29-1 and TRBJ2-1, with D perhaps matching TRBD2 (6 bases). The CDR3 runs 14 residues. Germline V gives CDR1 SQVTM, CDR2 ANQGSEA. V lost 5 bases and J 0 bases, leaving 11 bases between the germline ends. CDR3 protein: CSVSPGDSYNEQFF. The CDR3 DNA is TGCAGCGTTTCCCCGGGAGACTCCTACAATGAGCAGTTCTTC.

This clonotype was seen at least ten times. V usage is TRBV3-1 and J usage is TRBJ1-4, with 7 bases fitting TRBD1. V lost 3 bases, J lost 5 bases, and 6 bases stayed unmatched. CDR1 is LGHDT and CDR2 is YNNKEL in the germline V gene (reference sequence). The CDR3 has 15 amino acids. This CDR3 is CASSQAGTENEKLFF. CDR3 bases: TGTGCCAGCAGCCAGGCCGGGACAGAAAATGAAAAACTGTTTTTT.